The 15 T cell receptor beta chains listed next were all sequenced from one sample in a study of molecular identifiers for immune sequencing clone quantification. TCRdb passed the PCR reads through MiXCR, listing each CDR3 protein once. This sample yields 20,000 to 25,000 distinct CDR3 sequences, of which approximately 17% are seen a single time; 0.9% to 1% belongs to the top ten. Sequencing used naive CD8+ T cells from blood, with Jurkat cell RNA spiked in. The sample's subset: FACS-sorted CD8+CD4-CCR7+CD45RA+ naive T cells. Receptors were obtained from a human donor in good health. Some libraries in this study had Jurkat cell RNA spiked in.

This clonotype showed up many times. Compared with germline, one end of the junction differs, possibly owing to a read error. The J gene is TRBJ2-7, the V gene TRBV7-9, with unresolved D. Germline assignment: CDR1 SEHNR and CDR2 FQNEAQ (reference sequence). This CDR3 spans 11 amino acids. The CDR3 sequence is CASSSGRPSSF. CDR3 nucleotides: TGTGCCAGCAGCTCCGGTAGGCCAAGCTCCTTC.

In its sample, this clonotype was seen many times. CDR3 in amino acids: CSAGQGNTEAFF. The CDR3, as DNA: TGCAGTGCGGGACAGGGGAACACTGAAGCTTTCTTT. The chain couples TRBV20-1 to TRBJ1-1; 9 bases are a match to TRBD1. This CDR3 is built from 12 residues. Germline CDR1 reads DFQATT; CDR2 reads SNEGSKA (reference sequence). J gave up 1 base and V 6 bases, and 0 bases lay outside the gene matches.

The table lists this clonotype with many counts. The chain recombines TRBV12-3 or TRBV12-4 with TRBJ2-1; 9 nucleotides agree with TRBD1. The trim removed 7 bases at V and 7 bases at J, leaving 14 bases unmatched. This CDR3 has 16 residues. The CDR3 bases are TGTGCCAGCACCCCCCCTGGGGACAGGGAATTAAATGAGCAGTTCTTC. This translates into CASTPPGDRELNEQFF.

This clonotype was seen more than once but under ten times. The chain combines TRBV27 with TRBJ1-1, with D unresolved. The V and J ends lost 6 bases and 0 bases respectively, with 8 bases between them. The CDR3 contains 13 residues. Germline CDR1 is MNHEY and CDR2 is SMNVEV (reference sequence). The chain's CDR3 is CASRLTMNTEAFF. Written as DNA, the CDR3 is TGTGCCAGCAGGTTAACAATGAACACTGAAGCTTTCTTT.

This clonotype was picked up one time. The chain recombines TRBV5-1 with TRBJ2-5; 7 nucleotides line up with TRBD2. With V trimmed by 3 bases and J by 0 bases, 8 bases remained unmatched. Per germline, CDR1 SGHRS and CDR2 YFSETQ. CDR3 length: 16 amino acids. CDR3 in DNA: TGCGCCAGCAGCTCCCGGGACTACGAGTACCAAGAGACCCAGTACTTC. Encoded protein: CASSSRDYEYQETQYF.

This clonotype was counted at least ten times. CDR3 nucleotides: TGTGCCAGCAGTGAATCTCTAGCGGGGTTCAATGAGCAGTTCTTC. Translating gives CASSESLAGFNEQFF. The chain carries TRBV2 and TRBJ2-1; 9 nucleotides align to TRBD2. This CDR3 spans 15 amino acids. Trimming removed 2 bases from V and 6 bases from J; junction bases left unmatched: 5. Germline V gene sequence: CDR1 SNHLY, CDR2 FYNNEI.

This clonotype was observed many times. The chain uses TRBV7-2 and TRBJ2-1, with 9 bases fitting TRBD1. J lost 8 bases, V lost 1 base, and 12 bases had no gene match. CDR3 length: 17 residues. The germline V gene encodes CDR1 SGHTA and CDR2 FQGNSA. The CDR3 DNA is TGTGCCAGCAGCTTAGGACTCCCGGGACAGGGTGTGGATGAGCAGTTCTTC. Amino acid sequence: CASSLGLPGQGVDEQFF.

This clonotype was seen repeatedly, ten times or more. The chain combines TRBV27 with TRBJ2-3; TRBD2 agrees at 12 bases. Germline V CDR1 and CDR2: MNHEY, SMNVEV (reference sequence). The CDR3 covers 17 residues. V lost 6 bases to trimming and J lost 5 bases; unmatched junction nucleotides: 12. CDR3 nucleotide sequence: TGTGCCAGCAGCTACCTCCGGACTAGCGGGGTTATAGATACGCAGTATTTT. Translating gives CASSYLRTSGVIDTQYF.

This clonotype was seen a handful of times. A much larger clone differs from this one at a single base, so this may be a read error. In nucleotides, the CDR3 is TGTGCCGGCAGTTTAGCGGGGGTCTCCTACGAGCAGTACTTC. The encoded protein is CAGSLAGVSYEQYF. The chain carries TRBV28 and TRBJ2-7; 9 bases line up with TRBD2. Germline-derived CDR1 and CDR2 are MDHEN and SYDVKM. The CDR3 totals 14 residues.

In this sample, this clonotype turned up many times. This chain links TRBV5-6 with TRBJ1-4, with TRBD1 matching 8 bases. CDR1 is SGHDT, CDR2 YYEEEE, per germline. With V trimmed by 3 bases and J by 8 bases, 6 bases remained unmatched. The CDR3 loop spans 14 amino acids. The CDR3 coding sequence is TGTGCCAGCAGCTGGGACAGGAGTTTGGAAAAACTGTTTTTT. Amino acid sequence: CASSWDRSLEKLFF.

This clonotype was observed many times. The rearrangement uses TRBV18 and TRBJ1-1, with no clear D. Trimming took off 3 bases at V and 1 base at J, with 12 bases between the two ends. Germline V gene lookup returns CDR1 KGHSH and CDR2 LQKENI. The CDR3 extends over 15 amino acids. CDR3 in amino acids: CASSPKVQPNTEAFF. The CDR3, as DNA: TGTGCCAGCTCACCTAAAGTACAGCCGAACACTGAAGCTTTCTTT.

At least ten counts were recorded for this clonotype. CDR3 protein: CASSQASPVVRLYQETQYF. For the CDR3, the DNA is TGTGCCAGCAGCCAAGCCTCTCCGGTCGTTAGATTGTATCAAGAGACCCAGTACTTC. The V gene is TRBV14, the J gene TRBJ2-5; D remains ambiguous. Trimming removed 1 base from V and 2 bases from J, with 23 bases in between. Germline V gives CDR1 SGHDN, CDR2 FVKESK. This CDR3 comprises 19 residues. The variable domain in full, with the rest retrieved from reference TRBV14 and TRBJ2-5, is EAGVTQFPSHSVIEKGQTVTLRCDPISGHDNLYWYRRVMGKEIKFLLHFVKESKQDESGMPNNRFLAERTGGTYSTLKVQPAELEDSGVYFCASSQASPVVRLYQETQYFGPGTRLLVL.

On this clonotype: A read error may explain this, as a much larger clone is one base away. V usage is TRBV27 and J usage is TRBJ1-5; TRBD1 aligns across 8 bases. This CDR3 has 15 residues. Per germline, CDR1 MNHEY and CDR2 SMNVEV (reference sequence). CDR3 loop: CASGLGGQGGQPQHF. CDR3 nucleotide sequence: TGTGCCAGCGGTTTGGGCGGACAGGGTGGTCAGCCCCAGCATTTT.

On this clonotype itself: This clone may be a read error of a much larger clone one base away. The J gene is TRBJ2-3, the V gene TRBV21-1; the D call of TRBD1 is as the table states it, not checked on the DNA. TRBV21-1 counts as a pseudogene. The CDR3 consists of 12 residues. CDR3 bases: TGTCTGAGGGGAAAGTTCACAGATACGCTGTATTTT. It translates to CLRGKFTDTLYF.

At least ten counts were recorded for this clonotype. This chain connects TRBV4-1 to TRBJ2-1; maybe TRBD1 (5 bases). The CDR3 length is 15 residues. The V gene lost 2 bases and the J gene lost 8 bases, with 16 bases spanning the gap. Looked up from germline, CDR1 is MGHRA and CDR2 is YSYEKL. The CDR3 reads CASSQQGSPNDEQFF. Written as DNA, the CDR3 is TGCGCCAGCAGCCAACAGGGATCACCCAACGATGAGCAGTTCTTC.